One and the same sample provided the 15 T cell receptor beta chains below, sequenced in a study of CD8 T cells in ankylosing spondylitis. TCRdb re-analysed the 5' RACE reads in MiXCR, keeping a single row per CDR3 protein. The sample records roughly 670,000 distinct CDR3 sequences, under 20% being singletons. Which antigens these TCRs recognize remains unknown. Findings of the study overall: Several highly homologous variants made up a TCR beta motif, and this motif appeared characteristic of ankylosing spondylitis blood.

The sequencing sample was made of blood, either unsorted or a sorted T cell fraction (not recorded which). The source is a male donor with ankylosing spondylitis.

The chain is built from TRBV2 and TRBJ2-7; TRBD1 matches at 7 bases. Trimming cost V 7 bases and J 1 base; bases outside gene matches: 4. The CDR3 loop spans 13 amino acids. Germline CDR1 and CDR2: SNHLY and FYNNEI. CDR3 nucleotide sequence: TGTGCCAGCACCGGGACAGCTTCCTACGAGCAGTACTTC. Translation gives CASTGTASYEQYF.

This clonotype turned up a few times. One end of the junction fails to match germline, which may point to a read error. CDR3 sequence reads: CASSQGDGWEAWF. In DNA, the CDR3 is TGTGCCAGCAGCCAAGGGGATGGTTGGGAGGCGTGGTTC. This chain connects TRBV3-1 to TRBJ2-1; D may be TRBD2 (6 bases). Germline-derived CDR1 and CDR2 are LGHDT and YNNKEL (reference sequence). This CDR3 has 13 amino acids.

This sequence joins TRBV2 and TRBJ2-2, with no clear D. The CDR3 spans 12 residues. The ends were cut back, 9 bases at V and 9 bases at J, with 14 bases in the middle. Germline V gives CDR1 SNHLY, CDR2 FYNNEI. CDR3 sequence: CASAPSGRELFF. The CDR3 DNA reads TGTGCCAGTGCCCCCTCTGGGAGGGAGCTGTTTTTT.

The rearrangement links TRBV11-2 to TRBJ2-1; 8 bases are a match to TRBD2. This CDR3 is built from 15 residues. CDR1 SGHAT and CDR2 FQNNGV come from the germline V gene. V was pared by 5 bases and J by 10 bases, with 13 bases of the junction left unmatched. This CDR3 reads CASSPGGTSKREQFF. CDR3 bases: TGTGCCAGCAGCCCGGGAGGGACTAGTAAGCGGGAGCAGTTCTTC.

The V call is TRBV2, the J call TRBJ1-1; D is possibly TRBD1 (6 bases). Trimming left V 7 bases short and J 0 bases short, with 9 bases between. Germline assignment: CDR1 SNHLY and CDR2 FYNNEI. This CDR3 has 13 amino acids. The CDR3 coding sequence is TGTGCCAGCAACAGGGCCATGAACACTGAAGCTTTCTTT. Translating it yields CASNRAMNTEAFF.

The genes are TRBV6-1 and TRBJ2-5; either TRBD1 or TRBD2 may fit D (5 bases each). The V gene's germline CDR1 is MNHNS and CDR2 SASEGT. This CDR3 has 13 residues. With 7 bases removed from V and 5 bases from J, the gap between germline ends came to 14 bases. In DNA form, the CDR3 reads TGTGCCAGCATGTATGGGGGTGAGGAGACCCAGTACTTC. Encoded protein: CASMYGGEETQYF.

This clonotype was observed at least ten times. The V call is TRBV12-3 or TRBV12-4, the J call TRBJ1-1, with D perhaps matching TRBD1 (5 bases). CDR3 size: 13 residues. V lost 6 bases, J lost 9 bases, and 17 bases lay in between. Written as DNA, the CDR3 is TGTGCCAGCAGCCCCTGGGACGGAGCACAAGCTTTCTTT. This encodes CASSPWDGAQAFF.

This chain connects TRBV20-1 to TRBJ2-3; D unresolved. Trimming shortened V by 0 bases and J by 4 bases, and 17 bases separated the two germline ends. This CDR3 comprises 16 residues. CDR1 is DFQATT, CDR2 SNEGSKA, per germline (reference sequence). The CDR3: CSAREGYSPIPDTQYF. The CDR3 nucleotides read TGCAGTGCTAGAGAAGGGTATAGTCCCATCCCAGATACGCAGTATTTT.

This clonotype was picked up a small number of times. The chain is built from TRBV2 and TRBJ2-1; possibly TRBD2 for D (6 bases). V was shortened by 5 bases and J by 2 bases, with 13 bases between the two germline ends. Germline V gene lookup returns CDR1 SNHLY and CDR2 FYNNEI. There are 15 residues in the CDR3. CDR3 bases: TGTGCCAGCAGTATTTCCGGGACTGCCTACAATGAGCAGTTCTTC. Translation: CASSISGTAYNEQFF.

This clonotype was detected only a few times. The chain is built from TRBV4-1 and TRBJ2-1; D possibly uses TRBD1 or TRBD2 (7 bases each). Trimming removed 2 bases from V and 11 bases from J, with 22 bases in between. The CDR3 extends over 16 amino acids. Per germline, CDR1 MGHRA and CDR2 YSYEKL. The chain's CDR3 is CASSQRERDSNIQQFF. The CDR3 DNA is TGCGCCAGCAGCCAACGAGAGCGGGACAGTAACATACAGCAGTTCTTC.

The J gene is TRBJ2-1, the V gene TRBV5-1; TRBD1 aligns across 9 bases. Trimming at V came to 4 bases and at J to 7 bases, leaving 6 bases not matched to a gene. The length of the CDR3 is 14 residues. Germline V gene sequence: CDR1 SGHRS, CDR2 YFSETQ. In nucleotides, the CDR3 is TGCGCCAGCAGCCAGCGACAGGGGGTGAATGAGCAGTTCTTC. Translation: CASSQRQGVNEQFF.

This clonotype has only a few counts. The chain carries TRBV7-8 and TRBJ1-2; TRBD1 might be the D (6 bases). V lost 5 bases and J 5 bases, leaving 18 bases between the germline ends. CDR1 SGHVS and CDR2 FQNEAQ come from the germline V gene. The CDR3 sequence is 15 residues long. The CDR3 region has the DNA TGTGCCAGCAGCCCCCAGGGGACGCGATCATATGGCTACACCTTC. Its protein product is CASSPQGTRSYGYTF.

The rearrangement joins TRBV6-5 to TRBJ2-7, with D possibly being TRBD2 (6 bases). The CDR3 has 15 amino acids. Trimming left V 2 bases short and J 6 bases short, with 17 bases between. The germline V gene encodes CDR1 MNHEY and CDR2 SVGAGI. The CDR3 loop is CASSYAGQGKSEQYF. The CDR3 DNA sequence: TGTGCCAGCAGTTACGCGGGGCAGGGAAAGTCCGAGCAGTACTTC.

V and J are TRBV4-1 and TRBJ2-1; D is ambiguous. Germline assignment: CDR1 MGHRA and CDR2 YSYEKL. The germline V and J ends were trimmed by 0 bases and 5 bases, with 11 bases remaining between them. This CDR3 region has 15 residues. The CDR3 here is CASSQDVQGHNEQFF. CDR3 nucleotides: TGCGCCAGCAGCCAAGATGTACAAGGACACAATGAGCAGTTCTTC.

CDR3 nucleotides: TGCGCCAGCAGTGGACTAGCGGGATACCAAGAGACCCAGTACTTC. Protein sequence: CASSGLAGYQETQYF. This rearrangement joins TRBV10-2 to TRBJ2-5; TRBD2 aligns across 11 bases. Germline trimming cut 4 bases from V and 0 bases from J; bases unmatched to any gene: 1. Germline V lookup: CDR1 WSHSY, CDR2 SAAADI. This CDR3 has 15 amino acids.